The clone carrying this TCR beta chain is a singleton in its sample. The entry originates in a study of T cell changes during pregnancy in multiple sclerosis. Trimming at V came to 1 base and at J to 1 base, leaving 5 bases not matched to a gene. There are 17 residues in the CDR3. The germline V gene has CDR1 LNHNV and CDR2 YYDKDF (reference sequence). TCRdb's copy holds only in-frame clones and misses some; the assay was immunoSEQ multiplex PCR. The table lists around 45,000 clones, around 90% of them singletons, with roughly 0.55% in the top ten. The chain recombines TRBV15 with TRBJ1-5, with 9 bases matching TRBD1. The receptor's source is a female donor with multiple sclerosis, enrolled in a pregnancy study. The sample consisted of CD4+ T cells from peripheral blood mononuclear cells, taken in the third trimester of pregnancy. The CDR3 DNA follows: TGTGCCACCAGCAGAGGGGGGACAGGGATGAGCAATCAGCCCCAGCATTTT. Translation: CATSRGGTGMSNQPQHF. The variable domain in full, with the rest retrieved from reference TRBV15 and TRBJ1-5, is DAMVIQNPRYQVTQFGKPVTLSCSQTLNHNVMYWYQQKSSQAPKLLFHYYDKDFNNEADTPDNFQSRRPNTSFCFLDIRSPGLGDTAMYLCATSRGGTGMSNQPQHFGDGTRLSIL.